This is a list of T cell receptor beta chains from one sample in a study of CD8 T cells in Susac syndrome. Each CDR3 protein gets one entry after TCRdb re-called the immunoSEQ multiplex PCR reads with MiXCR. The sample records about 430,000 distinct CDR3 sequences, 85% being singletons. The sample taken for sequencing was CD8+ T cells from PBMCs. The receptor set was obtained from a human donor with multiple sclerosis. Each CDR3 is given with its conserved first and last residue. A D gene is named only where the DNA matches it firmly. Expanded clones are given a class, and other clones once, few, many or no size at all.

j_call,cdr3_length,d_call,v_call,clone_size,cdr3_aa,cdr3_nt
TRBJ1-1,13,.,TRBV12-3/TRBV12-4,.,CASSTSGITEAFF,TGTGCCAGCAGTACTTCAGGGATAACTGAAGCTTTCTTT
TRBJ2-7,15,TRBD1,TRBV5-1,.,CASSLWTGWFYEQYF,TGCGCCAGCAGCTTGTGGACAGGGTGGTTCTACGAGCAGTACTTC
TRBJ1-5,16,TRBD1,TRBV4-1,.,CASSQDGRGFSQPQHF,TGCGCCAGCAGCCAAGATGGCAGGGGGTTTAGTCAGCCCCAGCATTTT
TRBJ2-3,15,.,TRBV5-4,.,CASSLVPGTTDTQYF,TGTGCCAGCAGCTTGGTGCCAGGTACCACAGATACGCAGTATTTT
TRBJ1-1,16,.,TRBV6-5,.,CASSYNAGAQNTEAFF,TGTGCCAGCAGTTATAATGCGGGCGCTCAGAACACTGAAGCTTTCTTT
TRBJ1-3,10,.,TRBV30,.,CAWMGDTIYF,TGTGCCTGGATGGGGGACACCATATATTTT
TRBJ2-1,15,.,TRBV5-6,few,CASSREWPSYNEQFF,TGTGCCAGCAGCAGGGAGTGGCCCTCCTACAATGAGCAGTTCTTC
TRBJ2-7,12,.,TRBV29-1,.,CSARTENYEQYF,TGCAGCGCCCGGACGGAGAACTACGAGCAGTACTTC
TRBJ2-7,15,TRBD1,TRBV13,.,CASSPLGDSSYEQYF,TGTGCCAGCAGCCCTCTCGGGGACAGCTCCTACGAGCAGTACTTC
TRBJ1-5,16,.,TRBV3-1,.,CASSQDLGEGNQPQHF,TGTGCCAGCAGCCAAGATCTGGGGGAGGGCAATCAGCCCCAGCATTTT
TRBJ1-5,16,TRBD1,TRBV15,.,CATSREQGAVNQPQHF,TGTGCCACCAGCAGAGAACAGGGGGCGGTGAATCAGCCCCAGCATTTT
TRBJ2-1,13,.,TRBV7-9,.,CASSLDSNNEQFF,TGTGCCAGCAGCTTAGACAGTAACAATGAGCAGTTCTTC
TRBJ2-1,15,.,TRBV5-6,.,CASSLDGILYNEQFF,TGTGCCAGCAGCTTGGACGGAATTCTTTACAATGAGCAGTTCTTC
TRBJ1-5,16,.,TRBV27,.,CASSLSGGYSNQPQHF,TGTGCCAGCAGTTTATCGGGGGGGTATAGCAATCAGCCCCAGCATTTT
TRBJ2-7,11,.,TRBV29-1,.,CSVTSSYEQYF,TGCAGCGTTACCTCATCCTACGAGCAGTACTTC
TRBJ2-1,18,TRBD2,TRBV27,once,CASSLSWTSGSSYNEQFF,TGTGCCAGCAGTTTAAGTTGGACTAGCGGGTCGTCATACAATGAGCAGTTCTTC
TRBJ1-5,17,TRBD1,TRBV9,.,CASSARQGKGGNQPQHF,TGTGCCAGCAGCGCCCGACAGGGAAAGGGTGGCAATCAGCCCCAGCATTTT
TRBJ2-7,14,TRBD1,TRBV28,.,CASSFLGQGYEQYF,TGTGCCAGCAGTTTTTTAGGACAGGGTTACGAGCAGTACTTC
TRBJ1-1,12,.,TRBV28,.,CASSLYDTEAFF,TGTGCCAGCAGTTTATATGACACTGAAGCTTTCTTT
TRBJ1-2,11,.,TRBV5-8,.,CASSYVYGYTF,TGTGCCAGCAGCTACGTCTATGGCTACACCTTC
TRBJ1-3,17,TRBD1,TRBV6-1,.,CASSKYRGQSSGNTIYF,TGTGCCAGCAGTAAATACAGGGGGCAAAGCTCTGGAAACACCATATATTTT
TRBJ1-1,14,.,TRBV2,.,CASSEGALGAEAFF,TGTGCCAGCAGTGAAGGGGCCCTTGGGGCTGAAGCTTTCTTT
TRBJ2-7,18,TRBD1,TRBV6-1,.,CASSRTLLPGQGAAEQYF,TGTGCCAGCAGTCGAACTCTACTTCCGGGACAGGGGGCTGCCGAGCAGTACTTC
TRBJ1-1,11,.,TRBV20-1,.,CSARDGLTAFF,TGCAGTGCTAGAGATGGCTTGACAGCTTTCTTT
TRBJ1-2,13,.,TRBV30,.,CAWDLAGKDGYTF,TGTGCCTGGGACCTCGCGGGGAAAGATGGCTACACCTTC
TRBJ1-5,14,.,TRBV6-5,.,CASSYSNARQPQHF,TGTGCCAGCAGTTACTCGAACGCTAGGCAGCCCCAGCATTTT
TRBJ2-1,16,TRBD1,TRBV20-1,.,CSASSIGQGVGFEQFF,TGCAGTGCTAGTAGCATAGGACAGGGGGTAGGCTTTGAGCAGTTCTTC
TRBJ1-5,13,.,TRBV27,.,CASSLSPNQPQHF,TGTGCCAGCAGTTTATCTCCCAATCAGCCCCAGCATTTT
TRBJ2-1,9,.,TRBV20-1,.,CSARKEQFF,TGCAGTGCTAGAAAGGAGCAGTTCTTC
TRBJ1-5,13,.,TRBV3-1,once,CASSQDSAQPQHF,TGTGCCAGCAGCCAAGATTCGGCTCAGCCCCAGCATTTT
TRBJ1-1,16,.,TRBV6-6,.,CASSYGASPLASEAFF,TGTGCCAGCAGTTACGGGGCCTCTCCTTTAGCTTCTGAAGCTTTCTTT
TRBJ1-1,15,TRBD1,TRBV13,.,CASSPEGQGFVEAFF,TGTGCCAGCAGCCCCGAAGGACAGGGATTTGTTGAAGCTTTCTTT
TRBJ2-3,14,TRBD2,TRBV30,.,CAWRGLGGTDTQYF,TGTGCCTGGAGGGGACTAGGGGGCACAGATACGCAGTATTTT
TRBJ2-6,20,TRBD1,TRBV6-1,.,CASSLNRGLGGDTGANVLTF,TGTGCCAGCAGTCTTAACAGGGGCCTTGGTGGTGACACTGGGGCCAACGTCCTGACTTTC
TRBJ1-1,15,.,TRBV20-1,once,CSARDYRELNTEAFF,TGCAGTGCTAGAGATTACAGAGAATTGAACACTGAAGCTTTCTTT
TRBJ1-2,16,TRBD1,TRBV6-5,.,CASSYLGQGLSYGYTF,TGTGCCAGCAGTTACCTGGGACAGGGGCTATCCTATGGCTACACCTTC
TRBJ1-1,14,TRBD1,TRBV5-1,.,CASSFLGQGTEAFF,TGCGCCAGCAGCTTCCTTGGACAGGGGACTGAAGCTTTCTTT
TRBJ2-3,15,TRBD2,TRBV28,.,CASSLRLAGEDTQYF,TGTGCCAGCAGTTTGAGGCTAGCGGGAGAAGATACGCAGTATTTT
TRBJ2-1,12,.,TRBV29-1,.,CSVALRGNEQFF,TGCAGCGTTGCCCTCCGAGGAAATGAGCAGTTCTTC
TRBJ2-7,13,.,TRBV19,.,CASSMGHMYEQYF,TGTGCCAGTAGTATGGGACATATGTACGAGCAGTACTTC
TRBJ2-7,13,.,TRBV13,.,CASSHVGIYEQYF,TGTGCCAGCAGCCACGTGGGGATCTACGAGCAGTACTTC
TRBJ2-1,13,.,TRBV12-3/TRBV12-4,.,CASSGTENNEQFF,TGTGCCAGCAGTGGGACGGAGAACAATGAGCAGTTCTTC
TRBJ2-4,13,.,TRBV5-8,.,CASSSRTAFIQYF,TGTGCCAGCAGCTCCCGGACCGCTTTCATTCAGTACTTC
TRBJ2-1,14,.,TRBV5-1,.,CASSLDTGRYEQFF,TGCGCCAGCAGCTTGGATACAGGGAGGTATGAGCAGTTCTTC
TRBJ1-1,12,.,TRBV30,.,CAWSPTGTGAFF,TGTGCCTGGAGTCCAACGGGAACCGGGGCTTTCTTT
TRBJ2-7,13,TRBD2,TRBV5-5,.,CASSFFGRGEQYF,TGTGCCAGCAGCTTCTTCGGGAGGGGCGAGCAGTACTTC
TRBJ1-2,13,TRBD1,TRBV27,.,CASSLSTGSGYTF,TGTGCCAGCAGTTTATCGACAGGGAGTGGCTACACCTTC
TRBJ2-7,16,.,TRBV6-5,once,CASSYSLWAVIYEQYF,TGTGCCAGCAGTTACTCTCTTTGGGCCGTTATCTACGAGCAGTACTTC
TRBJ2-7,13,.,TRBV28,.,CAGKGVRSYEQYF,TGTGCCGGGAAAGGGGTACGATCCTACGAGCAGTACTTC